The clone carrying this T cell receptor (beta chain) rates as medium-sized. As yet, its antigen is unknown. A library prepared for alpha chains yielded this beta chain as an off-target read; its size is of little meaning. The data were obtained in a study of spatial heterogeneity in lung cancer. In the study overall: Detection of beta-chain sequences consistently exceeded that of alpha-chain sequences. Each unique TCR and UMI combination was seen more than ten times on average in raw reads.

TCRdb called the 5' RACE reads again in MiXCR, with one record for every CDR3 protein. The sample consists of some 9,500 distinct CDR3 sequences, 13% to 15% of them appearing once. Time point given: sample taken at primary tumor resection. The cohort: 70 to 75 early-stage, untreated non-small cell lung cancer patients. General study points: For tumor T cells, estimated coverage reached only approximately 7% (alpha) and around 13% (beta). How many expanded intratumoral alpha and beta TCRs were present tracked the tumor mutation count, which was a count of nonsynonymous mutations.

This specimen was lung tumor tissue, taken at surgery. The clonotype originates from a male donor with early-stage non-small cell lung cancer.

The CDR3 loop reads CASSVSGTFSYEQYF. The DNA of the CDR3 is TGTGCCAGCAGCGTAAGCGGGACCTTCTCCTACGAGCAGTACTTC. The chain is built from TRBV9 and TRBJ2-7; 7 bases map to TRBD2. The CDR3 is made up of 15 amino acids. CDR1 is SGDLS and CDR2 is YYNGEE in the germline V gene. The J segment lost 0 bases and the V segment lost 1 base, leaving 4 bases of the junction unmatched. The full variable domain, completed using reference TRBV9 and TRBJ2-7, is DSGVTQTPKHLITATGQRVTLRCSPRSGDLSVYWYQQSLDQGLQFLIQYYNGEERAKGNILERFSAQQFPDLHSELNLSSLELGDSALYFCASSVSGTFSYEQYFGPGTRLTVT.